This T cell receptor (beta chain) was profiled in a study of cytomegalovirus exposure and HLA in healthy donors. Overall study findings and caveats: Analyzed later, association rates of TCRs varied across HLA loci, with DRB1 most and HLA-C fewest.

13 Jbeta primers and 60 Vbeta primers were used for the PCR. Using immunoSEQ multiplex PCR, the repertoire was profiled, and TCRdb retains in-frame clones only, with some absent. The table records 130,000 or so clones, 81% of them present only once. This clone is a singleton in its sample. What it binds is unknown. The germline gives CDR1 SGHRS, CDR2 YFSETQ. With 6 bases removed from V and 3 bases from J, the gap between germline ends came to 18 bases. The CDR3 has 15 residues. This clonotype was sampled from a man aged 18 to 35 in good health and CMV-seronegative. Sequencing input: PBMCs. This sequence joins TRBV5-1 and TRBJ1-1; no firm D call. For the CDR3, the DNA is TGCGCCAGCATACCGGACCCCGGGAGGGACACTGAAGCTTTCTTT. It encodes CASIPDPGRDTEAFF.